This is a list of T cell receptor beta chains from one sample in a study of blood T cell repertoires in COVID-19. The method was immunoSEQ multiplex PCR; TCRdb's version includes in-frame clones alone and lacks a portion of them. Counted here are some 150,000 clones, roughly 85% occurring once; the ten biggest clones make up 2.5% to 4%. The sample was peripheral blood. These receptors all come from a man aged 65-85 years with acute or convalescent COVID-19. CDR3s include the opening cysteine and the closing phenylalanine or tryptophan. Fields, in order: clone size, J gene, CDR3 length, V gene, D gene, CDR3 DNA, CDR3 protein. A D gene is named only where the DNA matches it firmly. The size field is filled for only some rows; it gives once, few, many or a size class.

>.|TRBJ1-3|16|TRBV7-6|TRBD1
TGTGCCAGCAGCTTAGGTGGGACAGGGGCTGGAAACACCATATATTTT
CASSLGGTGAGNTIYF
>.|TRBJ1-1|16|TRBV6-6|.
TGTGCCAGCAGTCCCCCCCCCACAGGGCAGAACACTGAAGCTTTCTTT
CASSPPPTGQNTEAFF
>.|TRBJ1-1|15|TRBV28|TRBD1
TGTGCCAGCAGTTTCGCGGGACAGTGGAACACTGAAGCTTTCTTT
CASSFAGQWNTEAFF
>few|TRBJ2-1|16|TRBV5-6|TRBD1
TGTGCCAGCAGCCTACGACAGGGGGCAGGGTACAATGAGCAGTTCTTC
CASSLRQGAGYNEQFF
>.|TRBJ2-2|16|TRBV5-1|TRBD2
TGCGCCAGCAGCTTTCTAGCGGGAGGGCCTACCGGGGAGCTGTTTTTT
CASSFLAGGPTGELFF
>.|TRBJ2-2|15|TRBV28|TRBD2
TGTGCCAGCAGTCGCGGGAGAGGGCACACCGGGGAGCTGTTTTTT
CASSRGRGHTGELFF
>.|TRBJ1-1|15|TRBV7-3|.
TGTGCCAGCAGCTTAGGCCCCCTTTCCGACACTGAAGCTTTCTTT
CASSLGPLSDTEAFF
>few|TRBJ2-5|15|TRBV5-1|TRBD2
TGCGCCAGCAGCCCGGGACTAGCGGAACAAGAGACCCAGTACTTC
CASSPGLAEQETQYF
>.|TRBJ1-3|14|TRBV5-8|TRBD1
TGTGCCAGCAGACTGACAGGGTCTGGAAACACCATATATTTT
CASRLTGSGNTIYF
>.|TRBJ1-2|15|TRBV7-2|.
TGTGCCAGCAGCTTAGATGGGGCCACTAACTATGGCTACACCTTC
CASSLDGATNYGYTF
>few|TRBJ1-1|15|TRBV10-3|TRBD1
TGTGCCATCAAGATGACGACAGGGTGGGACACTGAAGCTTTCTTT
CAIKMTTGWDTEAFF
>.|TRBJ1-2|15|TRBV9|TRBD1
TGTGCCAGCAGCGTAGGGGCCGGACAGGGGTATGGCTACACCTTC
CASSVGAGQGYGYTF
>.|TRBJ2-7|14|TRBV5-6|.
TGTGCCAGCAGCTTAGACTACAGCTCCTACGAGCAGTACTTC
CASSLDYSSYEQYF
>.|TRBJ1-1|11|TRBV6-5|.
TGTGCCAGCAGTTACGGCGGTGAAGCTTTCTTT
CASSYGGEAFF
>.|TRBJ1-6|13|TRBV7-2|.
TGTGCCAGCAGCTTATGGGACACTTCACCCCTCCACTTT
CASSLWDTSPLHF
>.|TRBJ2-3|17|TRBV7-2|TRBD2
TGTGCCAGCAGCGCCGGGAGGGCGGGAGAGGTCGCAGATACGCAGTATTTT
CASSAGRAGEVADTQYF